The text below deals with one T cell receptor beta chain. Its antigen is unidentified. Trimming cost V 1 base and J 0 bases, with 7 bases left between them. The CDR3 has 15 amino acids. Germline CDR1 and CDR2: LGHNA and YNFKEQ. This entry is derived from a study of post-analysis software for immune sequencing data. Overall study: Recorded disease courses covered relapsing-remitting, secondary progressive and progressive-relapsing multiple sclerosis. Some patients had no subtype annotation. General study results and limits: Five or six TRBV segments were more frequent in patients than controls; TRBV5-6, TRBV5-1 and TRBV20-1 belonged to this group. Under the F measure, samples that were prepared in one batch clustered strongly together.

The TCR beta cDNA libraries carried unique molecular identifiers. MiXCR, run by TCRdb on the PCR reads, gives a single entry per CDR3 protein. The sample includes a few hundred thousand distinct CDR3 sequences, roughly 36% of them seen just once. The V gene is TRBV4-2, the J gene TRBJ1-5; D is unclear. Input material: blood. The source is a girl aged 5 to 17 with multiple sclerosis. The DNA of the CDR3 is TGTGCCAGCAGCCAAGGGCTCAGTAGCAATCAGCCCCAGCATTTT. Encoded protein: CASSQGLSSNQPQHF.